The next 19 T cell receptor beta chains were all read from a single sample in a study of siplizumab effects on memory and regulatory T cells. Profiling relied on immunoSEQ multiplex PCR, and the TCRdb table lists in-frame clones only, not all of them. The sample includes roughly 82,000 clones, over 80% seen only once; the top ten take roughly 1.5%. The sample consisted of Tregs sorted from blood. The receptor set was obtained from a human donor in good health.

The chain has TRBV6-1 and TRBJ1-6, with 10 bases fitting TRBD1. The J segment lost 9 bases and the V segment lost 4 bases, leaving 3 bases of the junction unmatched. CDR3 length: 14 amino acids. Germline assignment: CDR1 MNHNS and CDR2 SASEGT. CDR3: CASSGQGAVSPLHF. CDR3 nucleotides: TGTGCCAGCAGTGGACAGGGGGCGGTTTCACCCCTCCACTTT.

The rearrangement joins TRBV7-9 to TRBJ1-1; 7 bases align to TRBD1. J gave up 4 bases and V 5 bases, and 13 bases lay outside the gene matches. CDR3 length: 16 amino acids. CDR1 is SEHNR and CDR2 is FQNEAQ in the germline V gene (reference sequence). The CDR3: CASSPQGGNFITEAFF. CDR3 nucleotides: TGTGCCAGCAGCCCTCAGGGGGGGAACTTTATCACTGAAGCTTTCTTT.

The V and J genes are TRBV7-9 and TRBJ1-6; tentative D call: TRBD1 (5 bases). This CDR3 spans 16 amino acids. Trimming took 3 bases from V and 6 from J, leaving 15 bases between them. Germline-derived CDR1 and CDR2 are SEHNR and FQNEAQ (reference sequence). The DNA for the CDR3 is TGTGCCAGCAGCTTTGGGTTTCAGGGTCGTAATTCACCCCTCCACTTT. Amino acids: CASSFGFQGRNSPLHF. The complete variable domain, with remaining parts taken from reference TRBV7-9 and TRBJ1-6, reads DTGVSQNPRHKITKRGQNVTFRCDPISEHNRLYWYRQTLGQGPEFLTYFQNEAQLEKSRLLSDRFSAERPKGSFSTLEIQRTEQGDSAMYLCASSFGFQGRNSPLHFGNGTRLTVT.

V gene TRBV19 combines with J gene TRBJ2-5, with 10 positions matching TRBD2. Germline-derived CDR1 and CDR2 are LNHDA and SQIVND (reference sequence). J lost 5 bases, V lost 4 bases, and 4 bases had no gene match. The CDR3 has 14 residues. The CDR3 reads CASSTLAGLETQYF. In nucleotides, the CDR3 is TGTGCCAGTAGTACACTAGCGGGGTTGGAGACCCAGTACTTC.

The chain links TRBV11-2 to TRBJ2-3, with TRBD2 matching over 8 bases. The germline V gene encodes CDR1 SGHAT and CDR2 FQNNGV. V shed 1 base, J shed 7 bases, and the junction held 7 bases outside the gene matches. CDR3 size: 15 residues. Written as DNA, the CDR3 is TGTGCCAGCAGCTTAGTTGCGGGGGGATTTAATACGCAGTATTTT. Protein: CASSLVAGGFNTQYF.

The chain carries TRBV14 and TRBJ2-3, with TRBD1 matching 8 bases. Trimming took 8 bases from V and 6 from J; bases not matched to a gene: 7. This CDR3 contains 13 residues. The germline gives CDR1 SGHDN, CDR2 FVKESK. As DNA, the CDR3 is TGTGCCAGCGGGACAGGAGTCATGGATACGCAGTATTTT. Encoded protein: CASGTGVMDTQYF. The full variable domain, its missing parts supplied by reference TRBV14 and TRBJ2-3, is EAGVTQFPSHSVIEKGQTVTLRCDPISGHDNLYWYRRVMGKEIKFLLHFVKESKQDESGMPNNRFLAERTGGTYSTLKVQPAELEDSGVYFCASGTGVMDTQYFGPGTRLTVL.

The chain recombines TRBV5-1 with TRBJ2-5, with 8 bases that match TRBD2. Germline CDR1 is SGHRS and CDR2 is YFSETQ. V lost 0 bases to trimming and J lost 1 base; unmatched junction nucleotides: 5. This CDR3 contains 16 residues. The CDR3 loop is CASSLGLAGGQETQYF. The CDR3 DNA reads TGCGCCAGCAGCTTGGGGCTGGCGGGGGGCCAAGAGACCCAGTACTTC. Based on the CDR3 plus reference TRBV5-1 and TRBJ2-5, the full variable domain is KAGVTQTPRYLIKTRGQQVTLSCSPISGHRSVSWYQQTPGQGLQFLFEYFSETQRNKGNFPGRFSGRQFSNSRSEMNVSTLELGDSALYLCASSLGLAGGQETQYFGPGTRLLVL.

The rearrangement links TRBV9 to TRBJ2-3; a possible D gene is TRBD2 (5 bases). This CDR3 has 14 amino acids. The V gene lost 2 bases and the J gene lost 4 bases, with 11 bases spanning the gap. Germline CDR1 reads SGDLS; CDR2 reads YYNGEE. The CDR3 is CASSVASLADTQYF. The CDR3 nucleotides read TGTGCCAGCAGCGTGGCTAGCTTGGCAGATACGCAGTATTTT.

V is TRBV7-9 and J is TRBJ2-2; 7 bases align to TRBD2. V lost 6 bases, J lost 5 bases, and 6 bases stayed unmatched. This CDR3 spans 14 amino acids. Germline V CDR1 and CDR2: SEHNR, FQNEAQ (reference sequence). CDR3 DNA: TGTGCCAGCAGTTTGACTAGCAGTACCGGGGAGCTGTTTTTT. It specifies CASSLTSSTGELFF.

The rearrangement links TRBV11-2 to TRBJ2-3, with 8 bases that match TRBD2. CDR1 SGHAT and CDR2 FQNNGV come from the germline V gene. Trimming removed 5 bases from V and 1 base from J; junction bases left unmatched: 5. CDR3 length: 15 residues. CDR3 sequence reads: CASSPGLARTDTQYF. CDR3 coding DNA: TGTGCCAGCAGCCCAGGACTAGCCCGCACAGATACGCAGTATTTT.

This sequence joins TRBV5-1 and TRBJ2-7, with 9 bases fitting TRBD1. Germline assignment: CDR1 SGHRS and CDR2 YFSETQ. V lost 4 bases and J lost 5; bases outside the gene matches: 4. The CDR3 extends over 13 amino acids. The CDR3 nucleotides read TGCGCCAGCAGCCTAAGACAGGGGGACGAGCAGTACTTC. Protein sequence: CASSLRQGDEQYF.

The rearrangement joins TRBV15 to TRBJ1-2, with D unresolved. This CDR3 has 15 amino acids. CDR1 LNHNV and CDR2 YYDKDF come from the germline V gene (reference sequence). With 0 bases removed from V and 4 bases from J, the gap between germline ends came to 12 bases. CDR3 in amino acids: CATSRDLTDPYGYTF. CDR3 sequence (DNA): TGTGCCACCAGCAGAGATCTGACGGATCCCTATGGCTACACCTTC.

The V and J genes are TRBV30 and TRBJ2-5; TRBD1 might be the D (5 bases). CDR1 and CDR2 from the germline V gene are GTSNPN and SVGIG (reference sequence). CDR3 length: 13 amino acids. The V gene lost 4 bases and the J gene lost 1 base, with 10 bases spanning the gap. CDR3: CAWTTEVQETQYF. For the CDR3, the DNA is TGTGCCTGGACGACAGAAGTCCAAGAGACCCAGTACTTC.

The chain uses TRBV7-9 and TRBJ2-7; 8 nucleotides match TRBD1. With V trimmed by 8 bases and J by 2 bases, 2 bases remained unmatched. CDR3 length equals 12 residues. Germline lookup yields CDR1 SEHNR and CDR2 FQNEAQ (reference sequence). The CDR3 protein is CASGTGTYEQYF. CDR3 bases: TGTGCCAGCGGGACAGGTACCTACGAGCAGTACTTC.

The V gene is TRBV5-1, the J gene TRBJ2-3; TRBD2 agrees at 12 bases. Germline V lookup: CDR1 SGHRS, CDR2 YFSETQ. The CDR3 has 17 amino acids. After removal of 6 bases from V and 0 bases from J, the junction contained 8 bases not matched to a gene. Written as DNA, the CDR3 is TGCGCCAGCACGCGACTAGCGGGGGCATCTAGCACAGATACGCAGTATTTT. Its protein product is CASTRLAGASSTDTQYF. Using reference TRBV5-1 and TRBJ2-3 for the parts outside the CDR3, the full variable domain is KAGVTQTPRYLIKTRGQQVTLSCSPISGHRSVSWYQQTPGQGLQFLFEYFSETQRNKGNFPGRFSGRQFSNSRSEMNVSTLELGDSALYLCASTRLAGASSTDTQYFGPGTRLTVL.

V gene TRBV29-1 combines with J gene TRBJ2-3; D remains unclear. This CDR3 contains 12 residues. V was trimmed by 1 base and J by 5 bases, leaving 7 bases between them. Germline CDR1 SQVTM, CDR2 ANQGSEA. CDR3 bases: TGCAGCGTTGAAGTCTGGAAAGATACGCAGTATTTT. The encoded protein is CSVEVWKDTQYF.

The chain carries TRBV28 and TRBJ2-7, with 9 bases fitting TRBD1. The ends lost 5 bases at V and 2 bases at J; junction bases unmatched: 7. CDR3 length: 15 amino acids. CDR1 is MDHEN and CDR2 is SYDVKM in the germline V gene. CDR3 protein: CASSNRGDRAYEQYF. The CDR3 bases are TGTGCCAGCAGTAATCGGGGGGACAGGGCCTACGAGCAGTACTTC. The variable domain in full, with the rest retrieved from reference TRBV28 and TRBJ2-7, is DVKVTQSSRYLVKRTGEKVFLECVQDMDHENMFWYRQDPGLGLRLIYFSYDVKMKEKGDIPEGYSVSREKKERFSLILESASTNQTSMYLCASSNRGDRAYEQYFGPGTRLTVT.

The chain combines TRBV6-1 with TRBJ1-2; tentative D call: TRBD1 (5 bases). V was clipped by 7 bases and J by 6 bases, with 15 bases between them. CDR1 MNHNS and CDR2 SASEGT come from the germline V gene. The CDR3 has 13 amino acids. The CDR3 spells CASIRRGEHGYTF. The CDR3 DNA reads TGTGCCAGCATCCGAAGGGGCGAGCATGGCTACACCTTC.

Turning to this clone: One end of the junction varies from germline; a read error may be responsible. The genes are TRBV2 and TRBJ2-7; D is undetermined. Germline V gives CDR1 SNHLY, CDR2 FYNNEI. The CDR3 spans 11 residues. The CDR3: CASREAYEQYF. DNA of the CDR3: TGTGCCAGCAGGGAAGCCTACGAGCAGTACTTC.